Each of the 11 T cell receptor beta chains below was sequenced from the same sample in a study of cytotoxic CD8 clonotypes in ibrutinib-treated CLL. Sequenced by immunoSEQ multiplex PCR; TCRdb stores in-frame clones only, minus some. In the table there are some 200,000 clones, approximately 79% of which are singletons. Specimen: PBMCs, collected after 12 months of ibrutinib treatment. These receptors all stem from a human donor with chronic lymphocytic leukemia.

CDR3 DNA sequence: TGTGCCAGCAGCGTAGACAGTAGCCGAAACACCATATATTTT. Translated: CASSVDSSRNTIYF. The chain links TRBV9 to TRBJ1-3; D not resolved. CDR1 is SGDLS and CDR2 is YYNGEE in the germline V gene. CDR3 length equals 14 residues. Deletions cut 0 bases from V and 5 bases from J, with 9 bases between.

V usage is TRBV29-1 and J usage is TRBJ1-3; 10 bases align to TRBD1. Germline CDR1 reads SQVTM; CDR2 reads ANQGSEA. Germline trimming cut 5 bases from V and 0 bases from J; bases unmatched to any gene: 7. The CDR3 extends over 16 amino acids. The CDR3 nucleotides are TGCAGCGTTTCCCGGACAGGGGGGCCCTCTGGAAACACCATATATTTT. Translated, it gives CSVSRTGGPSGNTIYF.

This rearrangement joins TRBV18 to TRBJ1-1; D is unclear. Germline V gene lookup returns CDR1 KGHSH and CDR2 LQKENI. The CDR3 is 13 residues long. Trimming removed 2 bases at V and 2 bases at J, with 6 bases between. The CDR3 loop is CASSPALNTEAFF. The CDR3 coding sequence is TGTGCCAGCTCACCAGCGCTTAACACTGAAGCTTTCTTT.

J is TRBJ1-3 and V is TRBV19; no definite D call. Germline V gene lookup returns CDR1 LNHDA and CDR2 SQIVND (reference sequence). V dropped 7 bases and J dropped 2 bases, with 9 bases sitting between them. This CDR3 is 13 amino acids long. Here the CDR3 reads CASNTVTGNTIYF. CDR3 nucleotide sequence: TGTGCCAGTAATACGGTGACTGGAAACACCATATATTTT.

About this clone: The junction departs from the called germline gene at one end, perhaps through a read error. The V and J genes are TRBV7-7 and TRBJ2-3, with D maybe TRBD1 (6 bases). CDR1 SSHAT and CDR2 FNYEAQ come from the germline V gene (reference sequence). The CDR3 is made up of 15 amino acids. CDR3 sequence (DNA): TGTGCTAGCAGCTTTACGACAGGTGGGACAGATACGCAGTATTTT. Protein product: CASSFTTGGTDTQYF.

With respect to this clone: At one of its ends the junction is not consistent with the germline gene, which may arise from a read error. The J gene is TRBJ1-6, the V gene TRBV6-1, with TRBD1 matching 10 bases. Germline V gene data show CDR1 as MNHNS and CDR2 as SASEGT. This CDR3 has 15 residues. CDR3 in DNA: TGTGCCAGCAGAGAAGGACAGGGGGGTAGTTCACCCCTCCACTTT. As protein: CASREGQGGSSPLHF.

CDR3 in DNA: TGTGCCAGCAGCGCCGACAGGGGGGGCAATCAGCCCCAGCATTTT. Translated: CASSADRGGNQPQHF. This chain joins TRBV2 and TRBJ1-5; 9 bases line up with TRBD1. This CDR3 is built from 15 residues. Unmatched junction bases numbered 5, after V lost 6 bases and J lost 2 bases. Per the germline V gene, CDR1 is SNHLY and CDR2 is FYNNEI.

This clone has more than one count but fewer than ten. This same CDR3 is encoded by further DNA sequences in the sample. V is TRBV5-1 and J is TRBJ2-7, with D uncertain. This CDR3 comprises 12 residues. V was pared by 0 bases and J by 5 bases, with 6 bases between. Germline CDR1 is SGHRS and CDR2 is YFSETQ. The DNA of the CDR3 is TGCGCCAGCAGCTTGGGTGGCCACGAGCAGTACTTC. This encodes CASSLGGHEQYF.

J is TRBJ2-7 and V is TRBV10-3, with 7 bases fitting TRBD1. V trimming: 6 bases; J trimming: 6 bases; junction bases outside the gene matches: 11. This CDR3 is built from 14 residues. Per the germline V gene, CDR1 is ENHRY and CDR2 is SYGVKD. Written as DNA, the CDR3 is TGTGCCATCAGGGTGACAGGGAATATCCTCGAGCAGTACTTC. Translation gives CAIRVTGNILEQYF.

This rearrangement joins TRBV27 to TRBJ2-3, with 8 bases identical to TRBD1. CDR1 is MNHEY, CDR2 SMNVEV, per germline (reference sequence). J gave up 0 bases and V 5 bases, and 4 bases lay outside the gene matches. The CDR3 extends over 15 amino acids. The CDR3 coding sequence is TGTGCCAGCAGTCGTAGACAGGGGAGCACAGATACGCAGTATTTT. It specifies CASSRRQGSTDTQYF.

This rearrangement joins TRBV11-2 to TRBJ1-1; 7 nucleotides agree with TRBD1. This CDR3 is 13 amino acids long. Losses at the gene ends were 5 bases for V and 5 bases for J; bases not matched to a gene: 5. Germline V gene lookup returns CDR1 SGHAT and CDR2 FQNNGV. CDR3 sequence reads: CASSKGQRTEAFF. The CDR3 DNA follows: TGTGCCAGCAGCAAGGGACAGCGGACTGAAGCTTTCTTT.